These 27 T cell receptor beta chains share one sample of origin, sequenced in a study of blood T cell repertoires in COVID-19 (dated by TCRdb to the early 2020s). The method was the immunoSEQ multiplex PCR assay. TCRdb took this table from immuneACCESS and kept in-frame rearrangements with V and J called. Such tables lack part of the clones; where checked against another copy, unresolved V genes explain under half of the gap, and the rest is unexplained. This sample comprises tens of thousands of clones, around 79% of them detected only once. The ten largest clones add up to about 33% of the sample. The sample comprised peripheral blood. These receptors all stem from a woman of 80 years or more with acute or convalescent COVID-19.

The V call is TRBV19, the J call TRBJ2-2, with 12 bases that match TRBD2. Germline V lookup: CDR1 LNHDA, CDR2 SQIVND (reference sequence). The CDR3 contains 15 residues. The J segment lost 5 bases and the V segment lost 5 bases, leaving 3 bases of the junction unmatched. The CDR3 sequence is CASSAGTSGTGELFF. The CDR3 coding sequence is TGTGCCAGTAGTGCCGGGACTAGCGGGACCGGGGAGCTGTTTTTT.

The chain uses TRBV7-9 and TRBJ2-1, with 8 bases fitting TRBD1. V lost 5 bases to trimming and J lost 4 bases; unmatched junction nucleotides: 13. This CDR3 has 17 amino acids. Germline CDR1 and CDR2: SEHNR and FQNEAQ (reference sequence). The CDR3 sequence: CASSAGTGTGRYNEQFF. The CDR3 nucleotides are TGTGCCAGCAGCGCAGGGACCGGGACAGGTCGATACAATGAGCAGTTCTTC.

This clone came up a few times. This chain uses TRBV9 with TRBJ1-2, with 8 bases matching TRBD1. Unmatched junction bases numbered 15, after V lost 3 bases and J lost 8 bases. The CDR3 has 16 residues. Germline CDR1 reads SGDLS; CDR2 reads YYNGEE. CDR3 in DNA: TGTGCCAGCAGCGCTCTTAGTTTTCGACAGGGGCAAGGCTACACCTTC. Translated, it gives CASSALSFRQGQGYTF.

This clone was observed a few times. This sequence joins TRBV5-1 and TRBJ2-2, with 7 bases matching TRBD1. CDR3 length: 19 residues. Germline trimming cut 0 bases from V and 0 bases from J; bases unmatched to any gene: 11. Germline V gene sequence: CDR1 SGHRS, CDR2 YFSETQ. CDR3 region: CASSLAPLGTDANTGELFF. CDR3 DNA: TGCGCCAGCAGCTTGGCCCCGTTAGGGACAGACGCGAACACCGGGGAGCTGTTTTTT.

This clone occurred a few times. The chain employs TRBV12-3 or TRBV12-4 and TRBJ2-5, with unresolved D. The V and J ends lost 6 bases and 5 bases respectively, with 13 bases between them. The CDR3 spans 13 residues. CDR3: CASRFSFGETQYF. CDR3 nucleotide sequence: TGTGCCAGCAGATTCTCTTTCGGGGAGACCCAGTACTTC.

The chain recombines TRBV19 with TRBJ2-4; weak D call: TRBD2 (6 bases). Germline CDR1 reads LNHDA; CDR2 reads SQIVND (reference sequence). This CDR3 has 14 amino acids. V was shortened by 5 bases and J by 5 bases, with 13 bases between the two germline ends. In nucleotides, the CDR3 is TGTGCCAGTAGTCCCCTCGGGACTCAAAACATTCAGTACTTC. It encodes CASSPLGTQNIQYF.

The J gene is TRBJ1-6, the V gene TRBV7-9, with 9 bases that match TRBD1. J gave up 10 bases and V 1 base, and 5 bases lay outside the gene matches. This CDR3 region has 15 residues. Germline V CDR1 and CDR2: SEHNR, FQNEAQ (reference sequence). The CDR3 DNA reads TGTGCCAGCAGCTTAGTTGGGACAGGGAGATCACCCCTCCACTTT. It encodes CASSLVGTGRSPLHF.

This clone was detected once. The sample contains more than one DNA sequence encoding this CDR3. The chain uses TRBV2 and TRBJ2-7; 7 bases line up with TRBD1. The CDR3 covers 14 residues. V shed 6 bases, J shed 7 bases, and the junction held 12 bases outside the gene matches. Germline CDR1 and CDR2: SNHLY and FYNNEI. The CDR3 reads CASRSGTVSGEQYF. The CDR3 DNA follows: TGTGCCAGCAGGTCCGGGACAGTATCGGGTGAGCAGTACTTC.

The rearrangement uses TRBV20-1 and TRBJ2-5; D is uncertain. Trimming shortened V by 6 bases and J by 6 bases, and 11 bases separated the two germline ends. This CDR3 is 11 amino acids long. The germline V gene encodes CDR1 DFQATT and CDR2 SNEGSKA (reference sequence). The CDR3 sequence is CSAWALQTQYF. The CDR3 nucleotides are TGCAGTGCCTGGGCTCTCCAGACCCAGTACTTC.

For the CDR3, the DNA is TGTGCCAGCAGCCAGGACAGAATGAACACTGAAGCTTTCTTT. Its translation is CASSQDRMNTEAFF. The chain is built from TRBV5-4 and TRBJ1-1; D perhaps matches TRBD1 (6 bases). V lost 4 bases to trimming and J lost 0 bases, with 10 bases between them. The germline V gene has CDR1 SGHNT and CDR2 YYREEE (reference sequence). This CDR3 comprises 14 residues.

This chain links TRBV30 with TRBJ1-1; no firm D call. In germline, CDR1 is GTSNPN, CDR2 SVGIG (reference sequence). The CDR3 covers 13 residues. With 1 base removed from V and 1 base from J, the gap between germline ends came to 7 bases. The CDR3, as DNA: TGTGCCTGGAGTGCCGCGGCGAACACTGAAGCTTTCTTT. Its translation: CAWSAAANTEAFF.

This chain connects TRBV24-1 to TRBJ2-1; 13 bases align to TRBD2. CDR3 length: 15 residues. Germline V gene data show CDR1 as KGHDR and CDR2 as SFDVKD. V dropped 3 bases and J dropped 9; count of bases not matched to a gene: 4. DNA of the CDR3: TGTGCCACCAGTGATGGTACTAGCGGGAGGGTTGAGCAGTTCTTC. Protein product: CATSDGTSGRVEQFF.

The chain couples TRBV5-3 to TRBJ1-1; 10 positions match TRBD1. TRBV5-3 is an ORF, and what it does is uncertain. The junction had 9 bases not matched to a gene; V was cut back by 4 bases and J by 3 bases. The CDR3 contains 16 residues. CDR3 coding DNA: TGTGCCAGAAGCCTGATTCGAGGGACAGGGGACACTGAAGCTTTCTTT. Its protein product is CARSLIRGTGDTEAFF.

The chain recombines TRBV10-1 with TRBJ2-3; 7 nucleotides align to TRBD1. J gave up 3 bases and V 6 bases, and 3 bases lay outside the gene matches. CDR3 length: 13 residues. The germline gives CDR1 WNHNN, CDR2 SYGVQD (reference sequence). CDR3 in amino acids: CASRGQSTDTQYF. In DNA, the CDR3 is TGCGCCAGCAGGGGACAGTCGACAGATACGCAGTATTTT.

The genes are TRBV4-3 and TRBJ1-4; D possibly corresponds to TRBD1 (5 bases). The V and J ends lost 3 bases and 0 bases respectively, with 17 bases between them. The CDR3 contains 18 residues. Germline CDR1 is LGHNA and CDR2 is YSLEER. The chain's CDR3 is CASSQSRVGGATNEKLFF. The CDR3 DNA is TGCGCCAGCAGCCAGTCTCGGGTGGGGGGTGCAACTAATGAAAAACTGTTTTTT.

This clone was observed many times. This chain uses TRBV2 with TRBJ1-1, with D unresolved. The CDR3 is made up of 12 amino acids. V lost 3 bases to trimming and J lost 11 bases, with 13 bases between them. Looked up from germline, CDR1 is SNHLY and CDR2 is FYNNEI. The CDR3, as DNA: TGTGCCAGCAGTGAGATGGAGGACGAGGCTTTCTTT. It translates to CASSEMEDEAFF.

The gene calls are TRBV6-1 and TRBJ2-3, with 11 bases aligning to TRBD2. In germline, CDR1 is MNHNS, CDR2 SASEGT. This CDR3 is built from 15 residues. The V segment lost 2 bases and the J segment 6 bases; nucleotides outside the gene matches: 4. CDR3 loop: CASSELTSGSDTQYF. In nucleotides, the CDR3 is TGTGCCAGCAGTGAACTAACTAGCGGGAGTGATACGCAGTATTTT.

This clone has a handful of counts. The V and J genes are TRBV30 and TRBJ1-3; TRBD1 might be the D (5 bases). The CDR3 is 13 residues long. V gave up 7 bases and J gave up 4 bases, with 14 bases separating them. Germline-derived CDR1 and CDR2 are GTSNPN and SVGIG (reference sequence). For the CDR3, the DNA is TGTGCCTACACAGGCTTTGGGGGAAACACCATATATTTT. Translation gives CAYTGFGGNTIYF.

This chain links TRBV29-1 with TRBJ2-7; D is possibly TRBD2 (5 bases). The V end was cut by 6 bases, the J end by 8 bases, with 14 bases between. This CDR3 region has 11 residues. The germline gives CDR1 SQVTM, CDR2 ANQGSEA. The CDR3 nucleotides are TGCAGCGTCGTCCTAGTCGGGAAGCAGTACTTC. As protein: CSVVLVGKQYF.

The chain recombines TRBV6-5 with TRBJ2-7, with 11 bases fitting TRBD2. The germline V gene has CDR1 MNHEY and CDR2 SVGAGI. The V and J ends lost 9 bases and 4 bases, in that order; junction bases with no gene match: 5. There are 13 residues in the CDR3. The CDR3 loop is CASTSGSTYEQYF. CDR3 bases: TGTGCCAGTACTAGCGGGAGTACTTACGAGCAGTACTTC.

CDR3 sequence (DNA): TGTGCCACCAGAGGGACATATACCGGGGAGCTGTTTTTT. This gives the protein CATRGTYTGELFF. The V and J genes are TRBV15 and TRBJ2-2, with D perhaps TRBD1 (6 bases). Germline V CDR1 and CDR2: LNHNV, YYDKDF (reference sequence). The V end lost 6 bases, the J end lost 5 bases, and 10 bases lay between the germline ends. The CDR3 runs to 13 residues.

This clone was recorded only once. The gene calls are TRBV27 and TRBJ1-1, with 11 bases that match TRBD1. V was clipped by 5 bases and J by 4 bases; unmatched bases: 3. The length of the CDR3 is 14 residues. CDR1 and CDR2 from the germline V gene are MNHEY and SMNVEV (reference sequence). The CDR3 DNA reads as TGTGCCAGCAGTATAGGGACAGGGGGCACTGAAGCTTTCTTT. Its protein is CASSIGTGGTEAFF.

The CDR3 DNA is TGTGCCAGCACTCTCTTACAGGGGGCGGACACTGAAGCTTTCTTT. The encoded protein is CASTLLQGADTEAFF. The rearrangement links TRBV6-5 to TRBJ1-1; 9 nucleotides agree with TRBD1. V was clipped by 7 bases and J by 3 bases; unmatched bases: 9. Germline V gene lookup returns CDR1 MNHEY and CDR2 SVGAGI. The CDR3 extends over 15 amino acids.

There are a few counts of this clone. The gene calls are TRBV12-3 or TRBV12-4 and TRBJ1-1; no clear D gene. Between the trimmed V and J ends, which lost 3 bases and 4 bases, there was a span of 9 bases. The CDR3 runs 13 residues. Here the CDR3 DNA reads TGTGCCAGCAGTTTCTCAGGTTTCACTGAAGCTTTCTTT. Its translation is CASSFSGFTEAFF.

V gene TRBV5-1 combines with J gene TRBJ2-1, with TRBD2 matching 11 bases. V trimming: 5 bases; J trimming: 4 bases; junction bases outside the gene matches: 14. CDR1 and CDR2 from the germline V gene are SGHRS and YFSETQ. There are 18 residues in the CDR3. CDR3 in DNA: TGCGCCAGCAGGGGGACAGGTCCGGGACTAGCGGTATACAATGAGCAGTTCTTC. It encodes CASRGTGPGLAVYNEQFF.

The V gene is TRBV19, the J gene TRBJ2-7, with 9 bases matching TRBD1. Germline-derived CDR1 and CDR2 are LNHDA and SQIVND (reference sequence). This CDR3 region has 15 residues. J lost 3 bases, V lost 4 bases, and 7 bases had no gene match. The CDR3 loop is CASSRYPTGGYEQYF. The DNA of the CDR3 is TGTGCCAGTAGTAGATACCCGACAGGGGGCTACGAGCAGTACTTC.

This chain uses TRBV14 with TRBJ1-4, with 8 nucleotides matching TRBD1. Germline V lookup: CDR1 SGHDN, CDR2 FVKESK. With V trimmed by 3 bases and J by 0 bases, 6 bases remained unmatched. The CDR3 spans 17 residues. The CDR3: CASSHRQGTATNEKLFF. The CDR3 DNA reads as TGTGCCAGCAGCCACCGACAGGGGACAGCAACTAATGAAAAACTGTTTTTT.